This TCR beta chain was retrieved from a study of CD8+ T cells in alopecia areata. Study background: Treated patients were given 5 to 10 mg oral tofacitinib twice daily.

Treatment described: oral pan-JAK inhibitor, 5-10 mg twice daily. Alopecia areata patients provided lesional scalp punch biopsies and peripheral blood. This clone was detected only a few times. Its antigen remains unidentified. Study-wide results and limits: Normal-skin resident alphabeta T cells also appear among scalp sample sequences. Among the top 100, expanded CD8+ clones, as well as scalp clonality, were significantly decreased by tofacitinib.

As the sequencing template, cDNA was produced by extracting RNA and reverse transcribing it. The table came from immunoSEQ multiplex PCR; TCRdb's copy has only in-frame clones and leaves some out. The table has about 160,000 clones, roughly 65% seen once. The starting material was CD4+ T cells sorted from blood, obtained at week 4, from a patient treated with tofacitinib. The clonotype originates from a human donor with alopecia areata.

CDR3 in amino acids: CASSLQGIHEQYF. CDR3 coding DNA: TGTGCCAGCAGCCTACAGGGGATCCACGAGCAGTACTTC. This chain uses TRBV7-9 with TRBJ2-7; 7 positions match TRBD1. CDR3 size: 13 residues. J was trimmed by 5 bases and V by 5 bases; bases with no gene match: 6. Germline loops: CDR1 SEHNR, CDR2 FQNEAQ (reference sequence).